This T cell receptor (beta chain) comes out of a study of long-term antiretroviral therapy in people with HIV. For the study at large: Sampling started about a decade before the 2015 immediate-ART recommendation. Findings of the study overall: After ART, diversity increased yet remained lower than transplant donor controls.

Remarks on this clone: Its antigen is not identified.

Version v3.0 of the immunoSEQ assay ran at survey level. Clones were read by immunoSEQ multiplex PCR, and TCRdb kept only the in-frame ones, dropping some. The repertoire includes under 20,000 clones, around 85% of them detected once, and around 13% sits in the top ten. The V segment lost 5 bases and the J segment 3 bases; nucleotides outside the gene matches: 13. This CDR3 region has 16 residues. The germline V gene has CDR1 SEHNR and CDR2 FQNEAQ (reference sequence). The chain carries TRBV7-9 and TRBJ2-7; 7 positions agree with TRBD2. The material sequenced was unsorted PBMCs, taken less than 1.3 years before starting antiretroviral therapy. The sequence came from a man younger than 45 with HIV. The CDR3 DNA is TGTGCCAGCAGCCCTAGGGGAGGACTAGGCCACTACGAGCAGTACTTC. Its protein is CASSPRGGLGHYEQYF.